These T cell receptor beta chains were read from a single sample in a study of blood T cell repertoires in COVID-19. Using immunoSEQ multiplex PCR, the repertoire was profiled, and TCRdb retains in-frame clones only, with some absent. The sample lists around 230,000 clones, about 82% occurring once. Sequences were obtained from peripheral blood. The receptors were sampled from a middle-aged man with COVID-19, enrolled during active disease. Each CDR3 is given with its conserved first and last residue. A D gene is named only where the DNA matches it firmly. The size field is filled for only some rows; it gives once, few, many or a size class.

j_call clone_size v_call d_call cdr3_nt cdr3_aa
TRBJ2-7 - TRBV7-9 - TGTGCCAGCAGCCCCCGACAGGATCTCTACGAGCAGTACTTC CASSPRQDLYEQYF
TRBJ2-1 - TRBV19 - TGTGCCAGTAGTCAGGGCGGCAATGAGCAGTTCTTC CASSQGGNEQFF
TRBJ2-2 - TRBV5-1 TRBD1 TGCGCCAGCAGCTACCCGGGACAGGGTGCCGGGGAGCTGTTTTTT CASSYPGQGAGELFF
TRBJ2-3 - TRBV5-1 TRBD2 TGCGCCAGCAGCCCGGGGAGACTAGCGGGGTCTGATACGCAGTATTTT CASSPGRLAGSDTQYF
TRBJ2-2 - TRBV5-6 TRBD1 TGTGCCAGCAGCCTGGACAGGCGTCTTGGCGGGGAGCTGTTTTTT CASSLDRRLGGELFF
TRBJ2-3 - TRBV5-4 TRBD1 TGTGCCAGCAGCGCGACAGGGAAAGATACGCAGTATTTT CASSATGKDTQYF
TRBJ2-1 once TRBV25-1 - TGTGCCAGCAGTTCCCGGCCTCTCTGGGGCCCCAATGAGCAGTTCTTC CASSSRPLWGPNEQFF
TRBJ2-1 - TRBV5-6 TRBD2 TGTGCCAGCAACCAGGGACTAGCGGGATCCTACAATGAGCAGTTCTTC CASNQGLAGSYNEQFF
TRBJ1-5 - TRBV7-9 - TGTGCCAGCAGCTTGAACAGCTTACAGCCCCAGCATTTT CASSLNSLQPQHF
TRBJ2-6 - TRBV10-2 - TGCGCCATTAGGACTCAGGAATCTGGGGCCAACGTCCTGACTTTC CAIRTQESGANVLTF
TRBJ1-1 once TRBV18 TRBD1 TGTGCCAGCTCACCAACAGGGGGCGCGGCTGAAGCTTTCTTT CASSPTGGAAEAFF
TRBJ2-1 - TRBV7-3 TRBD2 TGTGCCAGCAGCGGAACCCCGAACGGGGGGATCAATGAGCAGTTCTTC CASSGTPNGGINEQFF
TRBJ1-3 once TRBV4-2 - TGTGCCAGCAGCCAAGATCCGACACAAGGAAACACCATATATTTT CASSQDPTQGNTIYF
TRBJ1-2 - TRBV2 TRBD1 TGTGCCAGCAGCTCGGACAGGGGGCTTTACTATGGCTACACCTTC CASSSDRGLYYGYTF
TRBJ2-1 - TRBV5-4 TRBD2 TGTGCCAGCAGCTCCCTAGCGGGGGGAGGCAATGAGCAGTTCTTC CASSSLAGGGNEQFF
TRBJ2-1 - TRBV7-2 - TGTGCCAGCAGCCCGGGAATGGGTGGGCAGTTCTTC CASSPGMGGQFF
TRBJ1-6 - TRBV7-3 TRBD1 TGTGCCAGCAGCTTAACGGGACAGGGTTCTAATTCACCCCTCCACTTT CASSLTGQGSNSPLHF
TRBJ2-5 - TRBV9 TRBD1 TGTGCCAGCAGCCCGAGGGGGACAGGCGGACAAGAGACCCAGTACTTC CASSPRGTGGQETQYF
TRBJ1-5 - TRBV3-1/TRBV3-2 - TGTGCCAGCAGCCAAGCATCTCAGCCCCAGCATTTT CASSQASQPQHF
TRBJ1-1 many TRBV9 - TGTGCCAGCAGCGTATTGGCTGGTAACACTGAAGCTTTCTTT CASSVLAGNTEAFF
TRBJ2-2 - TRBV13 TRBD2 TGTGCCAGCAGCCCCCTAGCGGGGGGGAAGAACACCGGGGAGCTGTTTTTT CASSPLAGGKNTGELFF
TRBJ1-2 - TRBV5-4 - TGTGCCAGCAGCTTCGGCGGGGGGAACGGGGGAAACTATGGCTACACCTTC CASSFGGGNGGNYGYTF
TRBJ1-6 - TRBV9 - TGTGCCAGCAGCGTAGTGGCGGGGGGGAGGAATTCACCCCTCCACTTT CASSVVAGGRNSPLHF
TRBJ1-6 - TRBV2 TRBD1 TGTGCCAGCAGGACAGGGGCGGGTTCACCCCTCCACTTT CASRTGAGSPLHF
TRBJ2-3 once TRBV7-9 TRBD2 TGTGCCAGCAGCTTCCCCTTAGCGGGACGTCCCGATACGCAGTATTTT CASSFPLAGRPDTQYF
TRBJ1-6 - TRBV28 - TGTGCCAGCGGTTCACAGGGTGCGGGTTCACCCCTCCACTTT CASGSQGAGSPLHF
TRBJ2-7 - TRBV7-9 TRBD1 TGTGCCAGCAGCTCGCCGTCCGGGACAGAGCTCTCCTACGAGCAGTACTTC CASSSPSGTELSYEQYF
TRBJ1-1 - TRBV3-1/TRBV3-2 - TGTGCCAGCAGCCCCTCAGGGAACACTGAAGCTTTCTTT CASSPSGNTEAFF
TRBJ1-3 - TRBV6-5 - TGTGCCAGCGGACGGACAAACTCTGGAAACACCATATATTTT CASGRTNSGNTIYF
TRBJ1-5 - TRBV6-1 - TGTGCCAGCAGTGAAGTTAGACACCAGCCCCAGCATTTT CASSEVRHQPQHF
TRBJ1-1 - TRBV25-1 - TGTGCCAGCACTTACAGGTTCATGAACACTGAAGCTTTCTTT CASTYRFMNTEAFF
TRBJ1-1 - TRBV5-1 - TGCGCCAGCAGCTTGGGGGGACAACTGAACACTGAAGCTTTCTTT CASSLGGQLNTEAFF
TRBJ1-2 once TRBV27 - TGTGCCAGCAGTTGGAGGGGTACGTCCTATGGCTACACCTTC CASSWRGTSYGYTF
TRBJ1-1 - TRBV27 - TGTGCCAGCAGTTTAGGAGGGTTCAGCTCTGAAGCTTTCTTT CASSLGGFSSEAFF
TRBJ2-3 - TRBV11-3 TRBD2 TGTGCCAGCAGCACCAGACTAGCGGGGGGCCCAGATACGCAGTATTTT CASSTRLAGGPDTQYF